The 30 T cell receptor beta chains reported below all come from one sample, sequenced in a study of cytotoxic CD8 clonotypes in ibrutinib-treated CLL. Repertoires were generated with immunoSEQ multiplex PCR, while TCRdb's copy carries only in-frame clones and drops some. The data hold about 97,000 clones, with over 60% observed a single time. Specimen: PBMCs, collected after 24 months of ibrutinib treatment. These receptors came from a human donor with chronic lymphocytic leukemia.

This clone was picked up a small number of times. This chain joins TRBV6-6 and TRBJ2-6; 7 bases are a match to TRBD1. V lost 8 bases, J lost 1 base, and 8 bases stayed unmatched. This CDR3 is built from 16 residues. Germline CDR1 MNHNY, CDR2 SVGAGI (reference sequence). The DNA of the CDR3 is TGTGCCAGCTCGTGGGGCAGGGGGTCTGGGGCCAACGTCCTGACTTTC. Amino acids: CASSWGRGSGANVLTF.

V and J are TRBV5-6 and TRBJ1-1; D is unresolved. Trimming removed 0 bases from V and 11 bases from J, with 11 bases in between. This CDR3 spans 12 amino acids. Germline lookup yields CDR1 SGHDT and CDR2 YYEEEE. CDR3 loop: CASSLATGEAFF. CDR3 sequence (DNA): TGTGCCAGCAGCTTGGCGACCGGGGAGGCTTTCTTT.

The chain combines TRBV5-4 with TRBJ2-2, with TRBD2 identical over 13 bases. Trimming cost V 4 bases and J 0 bases; bases outside gene matches: 6. Germline CDR1 reads SGHNT; CDR2 reads YYREEE (reference sequence). The CDR3 totals 18 residues. The CDR3 loop is CASSPGLAGLTNTGELFF. The CDR3 DNA follows: TGTGCCAGCAGCCCGGGACTAGCGGGGCTCACGAACACCGGGGAGCTGTTTTTT.

This chain joins TRBV11-3 and TRBJ2-5; D remains ambiguous. Looked up from germline, CDR1 is SGHNT and CDR2 is YENEEA. CDR3 length equals 16 residues. The V end was cut by 5 bases, the J end by 5 bases, with 21 bases between. In DNA, the CDR3 is TGTGCCAGCAGCCCACCGGCCCTTTCTTCGTCGGAGACCCAGTACTTC. This codes for CASSPPALSSSETQYF.

The rearrangement joins TRBV6-1 to TRBJ2-7, with D uncertain. This CDR3 comprises 11 residues. The germline gives CDR1 MNHNS, CDR2 SASEGT. V was cut by 5 bases and J by 3 bases, with 5 bases left in between. The CDR3 sequence is CASSHNYEQYF. DNA for the CDR3: TGTGCCAGCAGTCACAACTACGAGCAGTACTTC.

This clone came up a few times. The genes are TRBV7-9 and TRBJ2-3; D remains ambiguous. Germline lookup yields CDR1 SEHNR and CDR2 FQNEAQ (reference sequence). V was cut by 1 base and J by 7 bases, with 9 bases left in between. The CDR3 totals 13 residues. In nucleotides, the CDR3 is TGTGCCAGCAGCTTAGGCAGCCTCAATACGCAGTATTTT. Amino acids: CASSLGSLNTQYF. The variable domain in full, completed from reference TRBV7-9 and TRBJ2-3, reads DTGVSQNPRHKITKRGQNVTFRCDPISEHNRLYWYRQTLGQGPEFLTYFQNEAQLEKSRLLSDRFSAERPKGSFSTLEIQRTEQGDSAMYLCASSLGSLNTQYFGPGTRLTVL.

The chain recombines TRBV5-1 with TRBJ2-3; D unclear. Trimming removed 0 bases at V and 2 bases at J, with 13 bases between. There are 16 residues in the CDR3. From germline, CDR1 is SGHRS and CDR2 YFSETQ. The CDR3 sequence is CASSLVGKGSTDTQYF. The CDR3 nucleotides are TGCGCCAGCAGCTTGGTCGGAAAGGGATCCACAGATACGCAGTATTTT.

V gene TRBV18 combines with J gene TRBJ2-5; the match to TRBD2 covers 10 bases. Trimming removed 2 bases from V and 1 base from J; junction bases left unmatched: 16. CDR1 is KGHSH, CDR2 LQKENI, per germline. This CDR3 region has 20 residues. CDR3 region: CASSPVRNRLAGQTQETQYF. The CDR3 nucleotides are TGTGCCAGCTCACCAGTCCGGAATCGACTAGCGGGTCAGACCCAAGAGACCCAGTACTTC.

CDR3 DNA: TGTGCCAGCAGCGTAGCGGACTTAGCTAACTATGGCTACACCTTC. Translation: CASSVADLANYGYTF. This chain links TRBV9 with TRBJ1-2; no firm D call. Germline CDR1 reads SGDLS; CDR2 reads YYNGEE. Between the trimmed V and J ends, which lost 0 bases and 0 bases, there was a span of 9 bases. This CDR3 has 15 amino acids.

The chain links TRBV11-1 to TRBJ2-2; no clear D gene. The CDR3 runs 16 residues. Trimming pared 5 bases from V and 4 bases from J, leaving 17 bases between. In germline, CDR1 is SGHAT, CDR2 FQDESV (reference sequence). The CDR3 DNA is TGTGCCAGCAGCCTCGCCCGGCCCGACGGCACCGGGGAGCTGTTTTTT. The encoded protein is CASSLARPDGTGELFF.

This clone was detected only once. V gene TRBV7-9 combines with J gene TRBJ2-3, with 9 bases identical to TRBD2. The CDR3 is 16 amino acids. The germline CDR1 and CDR2 sequences are SEHNR and FQNEAQ (reference sequence). The V gene end was trimmed by 2 bases and the J gene end by 2 bases; junction bases not matched to a gene: 5. The DNA for the CDR3 is TGTGCCAGCAGCTTACGGCGGGAGGGCCTCACAGATACGCAGTATTTT. Translating it yields CASSLRREGLTDTQYF. The full variable domain, rest sourced from reference TRBV7-9 and TRBJ2-3, is DTGVSQNPRHKITKRGQNVTFRCDPISEHNRLYWYRQTLGQGPEFLTYFQNEAQLEKSRLLSDRFSAERPKGSFSTLEIQRTEQGDSAMYLCASSLRREGLTDTQYFGPGTRLTVL.

This clone was seen a single time. The chain has TRBV5-4 and TRBJ1-1; D may be TRBD1 (5 bases). There are 13 residues in the CDR3. Trimming left V 4 bases short and J 4 bases short, with 11 bases between. CDR1 is SGHNT and CDR2 is YYREEE in the germline V gene (reference sequence). CDR3 coding DNA: TGTGCCAGCAGCCAAGGGACCCGCACTGAAGCTTTCTTT. Protein sequence: CASSQGTRTEAFF.

The chain carries TRBV11-2 and TRBJ1-3; 8 nucleotides align to TRBD1. The V gene end was trimmed by 5 bases and the J gene end by 0 bases; junction bases not matched to a gene: 6. Looked up from germline, CDR1 is SGHAT and CDR2 is FQNNGV. The length of the CDR3 is 16 residues. The CDR3: CASSTGGQGSGNTIYF. CDR3 nucleotides: TGTGCCAGCAGCACCGGAGGACAGGGCTCTGGAAACACCATATATTTT.

The J gene is TRBJ1-6, the V gene TRBV30; D gene uncertain. Germline lookup yields CDR1 GTSNPN and CDR2 SVGIG (reference sequence). V was clipped by 1 base and J by 3 bases, with 7 bases between them. CDR3 length equals 14 residues. The CDR3 spells CAWSGRYYNSPLHF. The CDR3 DNA reads TGTGCCTGGAGTGGACGCTACTATAATTCACCCCTCCACTTT.

J is TRBJ2-2 and V is TRBV11-1; no definite D call. Germline V gene data show CDR1 as SGHAT and CDR2 as FQDESV (reference sequence). The V gene lost 6 bases and the J gene lost 3 bases, with 8 bases spanning the gap. This CDR3 has 13 amino acids. CDR3 DNA sequence: TGTGCCAGCAGTTCGACGGACACCGGGGAGCTGTTTTTT. Translating it yields CASSSTDTGELFF.

The V gene is TRBV29-1, the J gene TRBJ2-2, with 9 bases lining up with TRBD1. Losses at the gene ends were 3 bases for V and 4 bases for J; bases not matched to a gene: 6. The CDR3 spans 15 residues. Germline CDR1 reads SQVTM; CDR2 reads ANQGSEA. CDR3 region: CSVDNNRGRTGELFF. Written as DNA, the CDR3 is TGCAGCGTTGACAACAACAGGGGGCGCACCGGGGAGCTGTTTTTT.

V usage is TRBV9 and J usage is TRBJ1-2; D is uncertain. The germline V gene has CDR1 SGDLS and CDR2 YYNGEE. The CDR3 loop spans 13 amino acids. Trimming removed 4 bases at V and 2 bases at J, with 9 bases between. Here the CDR3 DNA reads TGTGCCAGCAGCTTAGACGGGAACTATGGCTACACCTTC. Its translation is CASSLDGNYGYTF.

V and J are TRBV11-3 and TRBJ2-3; 11 bases agree with TRBD2. This CDR3 comprises 15 residues. The V gene end was trimmed by 5 bases and the J gene end by 5 bases; junction bases not matched to a gene: 6. From germline, CDR1 is SGHNT and CDR2 YENEEA. CDR3 sequence (DNA): TGTGCCAGCAGCCCACTAGCGGGAGTTGGAGATACGCAGTATTTT. Amino acids: CASSPLAGVGDTQYF.

DNA for the CDR3: TGTGCCAGCAGCTTAGTGGGGGACACAACTAACTATGGCTACACCTTC. The encoded protein is CASSLVGDTTNYGYTF. V is TRBV7-6 and J is TRBJ1-2, with a tentative D call TRBD1 (6 bases). The CDR3 totals 16 residues. The germline V and J ends were trimmed by 1 base and 0 bases, with 12 bases remaining between them. Germline V CDR1 and CDR2: SGHVS, FNYEAQ.

The genes are TRBV4-1 and TRBJ2-2; D is ambiguous. The CDR3 is made up of 15 amino acids. The germline V and J ends were trimmed by 6 bases and 6 bases, with 17 bases remaining between them. Per germline, CDR1 MGHRA and CDR2 YSYEKL. The CDR3 bases are TGCGCCAGCAGTCGTAGTACCTTAGACCCCGGGGAGCTGTTTTTT. This encodes CASSRSTLDPGELFF.

This clone was detected once. This chain connects TRBV6-6 to TRBJ1-2; tentative D call: TRBD1 (5 bases). The CDR3 has 13 residues. Germline V CDR1 and CDR2: MNHNY, SVGAGI (reference sequence). Trimming removed 5 bases at V and 4 bases at J, with 11 bases between. Here the CDR3 reads CASSRDGIYGYTF. The CDR3, as DNA: TGTGCCAGCAGTAGGGACGGCATCTATGGCTACACCTTC.

The V call is TRBV20-1, the J call TRBJ2-5; no definite D call. The CDR3 is 11 residues long. V lost 4 bases, J lost 5 bases, and 8 bases lay in between. Germline V CDR1 and CDR2: DFQATT, SNEGSKA (reference sequence). In DNA, the CDR3 is TGCAGTGCTATGATCGGCGAGACCCAGTACTTC. Its translation is CSAMIGETQYF.

This clone was detected a few times. The V gene is TRBV7-2, the J gene TRBJ2-3, with no clear D. The V gene's germline CDR1 is SGHTA and CDR2 FQGNSA. The length of the CDR3 is 13 residues. Trimming removed 3 bases at V and 0 bases at J, with 4 bases between. This CDR3 is CASSFKSTDTQYF. CDR3 sequence (DNA): TGTGCCAGCAGCTTTAAGAGCACAGATACGCAGTATTTT.

For the CDR3, the DNA is TGTGCCAGCAGCGCATCGGTCGCGGGGGGGCAGTATGAGCAGTTCTTC. This sequence encodes CASSASVAGGQYEQFF. This sequence joins TRBV9 and TRBJ2-1, with 9 bases aligning to TRBD2. The CDR3 length is 16 residues. Germline V gives CDR1 SGDLS, CDR2 YYNGEE. V shed 3 bases, J shed 8 bases, and the junction held 12 bases outside the gene matches. Complete variable domain (other parts from reference TRBV9 and TRBJ2-1): DSGVTQTPKHLITATGQRVTLRCSPRSGDLSVYWYQQSLDQGLQFLIQYYNGEERAKGNILERFSAQQFPDLHSELNLSSLELGDSALYFCASSASVAGGQYEQFFGPGTRLTVL.

The table lists this clone with a few counts. This sequence joins TRBV7-8 and TRBJ2-7, with D uncertain. The CDR3 runs to 14 residues. V lost 8 bases to trimming and J lost 2 bases, with 16 bases between them. Germline-derived CDR1 and CDR2 are SGHVS and FQNEAQ. The chain's CDR3 is CASGGGGDPYEQYF. The CDR3 bases are TGTGCCAGCGGCGGTGGCGGCGACCCCTACGAGCAGTACTTC. The variable domain in full, completed from reference TRBV7-8 and TRBJ2-7, reads GAGVSQSPRYKVAKRGQDVALRCDPISGHVSLFWYQQALGQGPEFLTYFQNEAQLDKSGLPSDRFFAERPEGSVSTLKIQRTQQEDSAVYLCASGGGGDPYEQYFGPGTRLTVT.

This sequence joins TRBV7-9 and TRBJ1-1; 7 bases line up with TRBD1. V lost 1 base and J lost 2; bases outside the gene matches: 7. Germline V lookup: CDR1 SEHNR, CDR2 FQNEAQ (reference sequence). The CDR3 consists of 16 residues. In DNA, the CDR3 is TGTGCCAGCAGCTTAGAGGGGGCACCCCCAAACACTGAAGCTTTCTTT. Its translation is CASSLEGAPPNTEAFF.

This clone has only a few counts. CDR3 sequence: CASGAYGGPSNYGYTF. In DNA form, the CDR3 reads TGCGCCAGCGGAGCTTATGGGGGGCCATCCAACTATGGCTACACCTTC. The chain couples TRBV5-1 to TRBJ1-2; D possibly corresponds to TRBD1 (6 bases). V dropped 7 bases and J dropped 2 bases, with 21 bases sitting between them. Germline CDR1 reads SGHRS; CDR2 reads YFSETQ. This CDR3 contains 16 residues. The full variable domain, its missing parts supplied by reference TRBV5-1 and TRBJ1-2, is KAGVTQTPRYLIKTRGQQVTLSCSPISGHRSVSWYQQTPGQGLQFLFEYFSETQRNKGNFPGRFSGRQFSNSRSEMNVSTLELGDSALYLCASGAYGGPSNYGYTFGSGTRLTVV.

This rearrangement joins TRBV5-1 to TRBJ1-6, with a tentative D call TRBD1 (6 bases). The V gene lost 4 bases and the J gene lost 7 bases, with 15 bases spanning the gap. CDR3 length: 15 residues. Germline V CDR1 and CDR2: SGHRS, YFSETQ. The DNA for the CDR3 is TGCGCCAGCAGCCTCGGGAAAACAGGGAATTCACCCCTCCACTTT. Amino acid sequence: CASSLGKTGNSPLHF.

This clone was seen once. The chain has TRBV5-1 and TRBJ1-3; D unresolved. Trimming cost V 5 bases and J 1 base, with 10 bases left between them. In germline, CDR1 is SGHRS, CDR2 YFSETQ. CDR3 length: 14 amino acids. CDR3 DNA sequence: TGCGCCAGCAGACCCCTAGAATCTGGAAACACCATATATTTT. As protein: CASRPLESGNTIYF.

This chain joins TRBV6-1 and TRBJ2-5; 9 positions match TRBD2. Losses at the gene ends were 0 bases for V and 1 base for J; bases not matched to a gene: 12. Germline V gene lookup returns CDR1 MNHNS and CDR2 SASEGT. This CDR3 contains 19 residues. For the CDR3, the DNA is TGTGCCAGCAGTGAAGCCTGGAGGATAGCGGGAGTTACCCAAGAGACCCAGTACTTC. Protein: CASSEAWRIAGVTQETQYF.